This TCR beta chain was identified during a study of blood T cell repertoires in COVID-19 (dated by TCRdb to about 2020). For the study in its entirety: Samples from collaborators originated in the United States, Italy and Spain and spanned both the acute and convalescent phases of COVID-19. Samples were obtained from the ongoing ImmuneRACE study (first 160 participants) and from about 1,300 subjects provided by 6 global collaborators. Sample metadata almost always included a de-identified subject ID, COVID-19 status, age in years and sex. Where available, HLA class I and class II types were taken from metadata supplied by the sample provider and were not determined by assay-based typing. The repertoires were released in a freely available public database meant as a resource for research on the immune response to SARS-CoV-2. The prospective study material was composed of cDNA or gDNA derived from T cells, B-cell-depleted T cells, or PBMCs. The dataset comprised deeply sampled blood TCRbeta repertoires from subjects exposed to, actively infected with, or recovered from COVID-19. Study-wide findings and limitations: How much clinical and demographic metadata was included differed by source and by participant, and the metadata was provided uncurated.

The junction carries 11 bases between V and J, which are trimmed by 5 bases and 6 bases respectively. For CDR1 and CDR2, the germline V gene lists MNHEY and SVGEGT. The CDR3 covers 13 residues, taking in both the cysteine and the phenylalanine. This entry keeps only the CDR3 DNA: 39 bases, framed from base 1. The immunoSEQ Assay, a bias-controlled multiplex PCR, was used to amplify TCRbeta CDR3 regions from genomic DNA. The authors' analysis ran thus. Within the assay, amplification of reference gene primers was used to estimate how many nucleated cells each sample contained. To quantify the absolute abundance of each unique TCRbeta CDR3 rearrangement, sequence reads were collapsed and filtered. Productive Simpson clonality was computed per sample as the square root of Simpson's diversity index over productive rearrangements. TCRdb carries this immuneACCESS record with in-frame sequences only. Its versions omit some clonotypes, under half of them owing to an unresolved V gene in the studies checked, with the rest unexplained. V and J calls and clone size come straight from that table; D and trimming were deduced from the DNA. The sample contains tens of thousands of clones, approximately 86% of them found a single time. The ten largest make up approximately 7.3% of the sample.

Collaborating institutions collected whole blood in K2EDTA tubes following their own protocols. Collaborator samples were shipped for TCRbeta analysis as frozen whole blood, isolated PBMCs, or DNA extracted from either sample type. About this clone: Its binding antigen is unknown. No clone much larger than this one lies a single base away; base qualities are absent.

This receptor was obtained from a man between 65 and 80 years old with acute or convalescent COVID-19. The sequence links TRBV6-2 or TRBV6-3 to TRBJ1-5, and TRBD1 may be the D gene, going by 6 matching bases. The specimen was peripheral blood. The CDR3 region reads CASSPGEGQPQHF. The nucleotide sequence reads as follows: TGTGCCAGCAGTCCAGGGGAGGGTCAGCCCCAGCATTTT.